These T cell receptor beta chains were read from a single sample in a study of radiation and T cells in renal cell carcinoma. Data came from immunoSEQ multiplex PCR; TCRdb stores just in-frame clones and leaves some out. The sample consists of 15,000 or so clones, 62% of them appearing once. The material was tumor tissue, obtained from a patient whose treatment was nephrectomy without radiotherapy. Receptors were obtained from a man aged 60 to 75 with renal cell carcinoma. The CDR3 runs from the conserved cysteine through the conserved F or W. The D gene is left open where the match is weak. Not all rows give a size; the values are once, few, many and, for expanded clones, a class.

.,TRBV2,TRBJ2-1,.,TGTGCCAGCAGTACACCTACACTAAGCCGGGGGGCAGGCTACAATGAGCAGTTCTTC,CASSTPTLSRGAGYNEQFF
.,TRBV18,TRBJ1-1,.,TGTGCCAGCTCACCACCGGGGAACGAAGCTTTCTTT,CASSPPGNEAFF
.,TRBV4-3,TRBJ1-5,TRBD1,TGCGCCAGCAGCCAAGAAGTGTGGGACAGGACAGAGCCCCAGCATTTT,CASSQEVWDRTEPQHF
few,TRBV5-6,TRBJ2-1,TRBD1,TGTGCCAGCAGCGGACGACGACAGGGGTGGGTTGAGCAGTTCTTC,CASSGRRQGWVEQFF
.,TRBV19,TRBJ2-5,.,TGTGCCAGTAGCGGCAGTTTAAAAGAGACCCAGTACTTC,CASSGSLKETQYF
.,TRBV4-3,TRBJ2-7,.,TGCGCCAGCAGCCAATGGGTTGACGGATACGAGCAGTACTTC,CASSQWVDGYEQYF
few,TRBV7-9,TRBJ2-7,.,TGTGCCAGCAGAGACGGACTATCTTACGAGCAGTACTTC,CASRDGLSYEQYF
.,TRBV20-1,TRBJ2-7,.,TGCAGTAGGGGGGGGACCTACGAGCAGTACTTC,CSRGGTYEQYF
medium-sized,TRBV19,TRBJ2-3,TRBD1,TGTGCCAGTAGTGGGACAGGTGGCAATACGCAGTATTTT,CASSGTGGNTQYF
.,TRBV15,TRBJ2-3,.,TGTGCCACCAGCAGAGGATTCGCCCCAGGGTCGTGGGGGGTGGGAGATACGCAGTATTTT,CATSRGFAPGSWGVGDTQYF
.,TRBV6-5,TRBJ1-6,TRBD1,TGTGCCAGCAGTTTGGACAGGAGGACCTATAATTCACCCCTCCACTTT,CASSLDRRTYNSPLHF
once,TRBV15,TRBJ1-1,.,TGTGCCACCAGCAGAGATCGGGGGTGGGACATCGAAGCTTTCTTT,CATSRDRGWDIEAFF
.,TRBV2,TRBJ2-3,.,TGTGCCAGCATTGAGAGGACTGATACGCAGTATTTT,CASIERTDTQYF
once,TRBV15,TRBJ2-7,.,TGTGCCACCTCCCGAGGAGAAACAGGGTACGAGCAGTACTTC,CATSRGETGYEQYF
.,TRBV19,TRBJ1-2,.,TGTGCCAGTAGTCCCTCCTTAGGGGCATCAGGTGGCTACACCTTC,CASSPSLGASGGYTF
.,TRBV5-1,TRBJ2-1,TRBD2,TGCGCCAGCAGCTTCCTAGCGGGAGAGGGCAATGAGCAGTTCTTC,CASSFLAGEGNEQFF
.,TRBV18,TRBJ2-7,.,TGTGCCAGCAAACGACAGACTTCCTACGAGCAGTACTTC,CASKRQTSYEQYF
once,TRBV7-3,TRBJ2-2,.,TGTGCCAGCAGCTTAAGCCGGGATGACACCGGGGAGCTGTTTTTT,CASSLSRDDTGELFF
few,TRBV18,TRBJ1-2,.,TGTGCCAGCTCACCGCAGGACAGCTATGGCTACACCTTC,CASSPQDSYGYTF
.,TRBV25-1,TRBJ2-1,TRBD2,TGTGCCAGCAGTTTCCTAGCGGGGAGTCACAATGAGCAGTTCTTC,CASSFLAGSHNEQFF
few,TRBV28,TRBJ2-1,TRBD2,TGTGCCAGCAGCCTCCCCGGGGCGGGAGGATACAATGAGCAGTTCTTC,CASSLPGAGGYNEQFF
.,TRBV7-2,TRBJ1-5,TRBD1,TGTGCCAGCAGCATGCAGACAGGGGGCGAACAGCCCCAGCATTTT,CASSMQTGGEQPQHF
few,TRBV5-8,TRBJ1-1,.,TGTGCCAGCAGCTCCCGGGGGGGGGTGAACACTGAAGCTTTCTTT,CASSSRGGVNTEAFF
.,TRBV4-3,TRBJ2-7,TRBD2,TGCGCCAGCAGCCACAGTGCCCCAGCGGGGCCAGCCACCTCCTACGAGCAGTACTTC,CASSHSAPAGPATSYEQYF
.,TRBV28,TRBJ1-4,TRBD1,TGTGCCAGCAGTTTATCCGGGACAGGTCATGAAAAACTGTTTTTT,CASSLSGTGHEKLFF